This T cell receptor (beta chain) is drawn from a study of cytomegalovirus exposure and HLA in healthy donors. Looked up from germline, CDR1 is SGHRS and CDR2 is YFSETQ. The CDR3 has 14 amino acids. V was trimmed by 0 bases and J by 1 base, leaving 7 bases between them. 13 Jbeta primers and 60 Vbeta primers were used for the PCR. The method was immunoSEQ multiplex PCR; TCRdb's version includes in-frame clones alone and lacks a portion of them. In the table there are tens of thousands of clones, roughly 76% of which are singletons. There were likely unrecorded immune exposures, though donors were nominally healthy when sampled. Study-wide points: Equally common other TCR beta chains were less clonally expanded than HLA-associated ones, a later analysis found.

To note about this clone: Its target is unknown.

The J gene is TRBJ1-1, the V gene TRBV5-1; D not resolved. The sequence was obtained from a man between 18 and 29 years old in good health and CMV-seronegative. Sequenced: PBMCs. The CDR3 bases are TGCGCCAGCAGCTTGGTGCAGGAGAACACTGAAGCTTTCTTT. Its translation: CASSLVQENTEAFF.